The clone carrying this T cell receptor (beta chain) was seen ten or more times. Its specificity is not known. The entry originates in a study of T cell repertoires in cytomegalovirus infection. CDR3 length: 15 residues. Germline CDR1 reads MNHEY; CDR2 reads SVGAGI. The V and J ends lost 2 bases and 8 bases, in that order; junction bases with no gene match: 9. TCRdb re-analysed the reads in MiXCR, keeping a single row per CDR3 protein. Of almost 500,000 distinct CDR3 sequences listed, 10% to 12% are singletons. Study outcomes and limitations: There were carriers of CMV plus the relevant HLA, and cumulative public TCR beta family frequency identified them. HLA-C-restricted CMV-specific TCR beta clonotypes were dominant in the ex vivo response.

The receptor was derived from a human donor in good health (CMV status not recorded). Some clones in this sample may be carry-over from other donors' samples. The J gene is TRBJ1-2, the V gene TRBV6-5; 9 nucleotides agree with TRBD1. The sequencing sample was made of PBMCs. CDR3 loop: CASSYGGTGKIGYTF. The CDR3 DNA sequence: TGTGCCAGCAGTTACGGGGGGACAGGGAAAATAGGCTACACCTTC.